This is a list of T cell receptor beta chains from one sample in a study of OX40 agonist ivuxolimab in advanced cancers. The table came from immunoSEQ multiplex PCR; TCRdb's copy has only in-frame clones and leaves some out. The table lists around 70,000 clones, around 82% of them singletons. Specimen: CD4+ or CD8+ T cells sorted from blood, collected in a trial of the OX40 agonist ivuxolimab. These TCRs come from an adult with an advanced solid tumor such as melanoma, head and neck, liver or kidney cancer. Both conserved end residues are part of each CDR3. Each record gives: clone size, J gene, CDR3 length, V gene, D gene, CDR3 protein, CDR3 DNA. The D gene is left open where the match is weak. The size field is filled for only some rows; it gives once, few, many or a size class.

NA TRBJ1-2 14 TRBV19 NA CASSIMGRGYGYTF TGTGCCAGTAGTATCATGGGGCGCGGCTATGGCTACACCTTC
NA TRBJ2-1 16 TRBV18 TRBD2 CASSPRTSGTYNEQFF TGTGCCAGCTCACCAAGGACTAGCGGGACTTACAATGAGCAGTTCTTC
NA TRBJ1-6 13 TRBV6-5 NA CASKTALNSPLHF TGTGCCAGCAAAACCGCCCTTAATTCACCCCTCCACTTT
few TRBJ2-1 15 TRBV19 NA CASSIGGFSYNEQFF TGTGCCAGTAGTATAGGCGGTTTTTCCTACAATGAGCAGTTCTTC
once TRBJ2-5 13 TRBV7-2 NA CASSLNFGETQYF TGTGCCAGCAGCTTAAATTTCGGTGAGACCCAGTACTTC
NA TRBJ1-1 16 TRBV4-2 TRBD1 CASSPTGGVVSSEAFF TGTGCCAGCAGCCCGACAGGGGGCGTCGTATCTAGTGAAGCTTTCTTT
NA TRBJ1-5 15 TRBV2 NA CASRAEYNSNQPQHF TGTGCCAGCAGGGCCGAATATAATAGCAATCAGCCCCAGCATTTT
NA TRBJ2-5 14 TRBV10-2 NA CASSESSRGETQYF TGCGCCAGCAGTGAGTCGTCTAGAGGAGAGACCCAGTACTTC
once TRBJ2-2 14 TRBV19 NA CASSIGGSTGELFF TGTGCCAGTAGTATAGGAGGAAGCACCGGGGAGCTGTTTTTT
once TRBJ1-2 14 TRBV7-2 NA CASSPGGAGYGYTF TGTGCCAGCAGCCCAGGAGGGGCTGGGTATGGCTACACCTTC
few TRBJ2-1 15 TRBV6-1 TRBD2 CASSDQGGSYNEQFF TGTGCCAGCAGTGATCAGGGAGGGTCCTACAATGAGCAGTTCTTC
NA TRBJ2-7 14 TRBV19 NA CASSIGGSSYEQYF TGTGCCAGTAGTATAGGAGGGAGCTCCTACGAGCAGTACTTC
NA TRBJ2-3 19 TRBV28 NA CASSSPPPRRIASTDTQYF TGTGCCAGCAGTTCTCCCCCTCCCCGTCGAATCGCTAGCACAGATACGCAGTATTTT
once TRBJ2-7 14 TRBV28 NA CASSLVAPAYEQYF TGTGCCAGCAGTTTAGTGGCCCCCGCCTACGAGCAGTACTTC
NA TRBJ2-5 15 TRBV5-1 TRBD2 CASSFSGVNQETQYF TGCGCCAGCAGCTTTAGCGGGGTGAACCAAGAGACCCAGTACTTC
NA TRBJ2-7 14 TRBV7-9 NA CASSPEAISYEQYF TGTGCCAGCAGCCCGGAGGCTATCTCCTACGAGCAGTACTTC
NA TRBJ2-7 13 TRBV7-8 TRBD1 CASRPGQGYEQYF TGTGCCAGCAGACCCGGACAGGGCTACGAGCAGTACTTC
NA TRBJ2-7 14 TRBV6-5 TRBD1 CASSGRDRGYEQYF TGTGCCAGCAGTGGCCGGGACAGGGGTTACGAGCAGTACTTC